Below are 3 T cell receptor beta chains sequenced from a single sample in a study of T cells after posttransplantation cyclophosphamide. TCRdb keeps only in-frame clones here, not all; method: immunoSEQ multiplex PCR. The sample holds about 33,000 clones, and no clone turns up only once. Sequencing input: PBMCs. These receptors all stem from a girl aged 5 to 17 in good health, CMV-negative, and a related stem cell transplant donor.

This chain connects TRBV18 to TRBJ1-1; 7 bases match TRBD1. The V gene end was trimmed by 2 bases and the J gene end by 3 bases; junction bases not matched to a gene: 18. This CDR3 has 19 residues. CDR1 KGHSH and CDR2 LQKENI come from the germline V gene. Written as DNA, the CDR3 is TGTGCCAGCTCACCAATTCGAGCGACGGGACAGATAACCTACACTGAAGCTTTCTTT. It codes for CASSPIRATGQITYTEAFF.

This clone was observed many times. This chain links TRBV14 with TRBJ1-1, with D perhaps TRBD1 (6 bases). Per germline, CDR1 SGHDN and CDR2 FVKESK. CDR3 length: 15 residues. Trimming stripped 6 bases from V and 0 bases from J, with 14 bases between. CDR3 protein: CASSRRTGLNTEAFF. In DNA form, the CDR3 reads TGTGCCAGCAGTCGTAGAACAGGGTTGAACACTGAAGCTTTCTTT. The full variable domain, its missing parts supplied by reference TRBV14 and TRBJ1-1, is EAGVTQFPSHSVIEKGQTVTLRCDPISGHDNLYWYRRVMGKEIKFLLHFVKESKQDESGMPNNRFLAERTGGTYSTLKVQPAELEDSGVYFCASSRRTGLNTEAFFGQGTRLTVV.

The sample holds a few counts of this clone. The chain joins TRBV11-2 to TRBJ1-6, with D maybe TRBD1 (6 bases). Trimming pared 5 bases from V and 10 bases from J, leaving 18 bases between. This CDR3 has 15 amino acids. Germline CDR1 reads SGHAT; CDR2 reads FQNNGV. Here the CDR3 DNA reads TGTGCCAGCAGCCAACAGGGCTTTCGCGGCTCACCCCTCCACTTT. Its translation: CASSQQGFRGSPLHF.